This T cell receptor beta chain was identified during a study of metastatic and nonmetastatic thyroid tumors. Whole-study context: For malignant and benign thyroid patients, tumor or nodule tissue and blood were the sources whose repertoires were compared. Points from the study as a whole: For both blood and tumor, malignant thyroid tumors reportedly showed significantly higher TCR beta diversity than benign nodules did.

Under the authors' procedure: Built for papillary thyroid cancer, a distant-metastasis classifier drew on CDR3 differences across clinicopathological groups. TCRdb re-clonotyped the PCR reads through MiXCR. V and J calls and clone size were set by TCRdb, not the authors. In the table there are 25,000 to 30,000 clones, 20% to 25% of which are singletons. All patients were untreated before thyroid surgery. Notes on this clone: What it binds is unknown.

V gave up 4 bases and J gave up 6 bases; unmatched junction bases: 7. The CDR3 consists of 15 residues. Germline V gene sequence: CDR1 KGHSH, CDR2 LQKENI. This chain connects TRBV18 to TRBJ1-2, with 11 bases fitting TRBD1. This receptor was obtained from a female donor with papillary thyroid cancer or a benign thyroid nodule (not recorded which). Some clones in this sample may be carry-over from other donors' samples. Sequencing was done on a sample of blood. DNA of the CDR3: TGTGCCAGCTCACACTGGACAGGGGGCACGGATGGCTACACCTTC. This sequence encodes CASSHWTGGTDGYTF.